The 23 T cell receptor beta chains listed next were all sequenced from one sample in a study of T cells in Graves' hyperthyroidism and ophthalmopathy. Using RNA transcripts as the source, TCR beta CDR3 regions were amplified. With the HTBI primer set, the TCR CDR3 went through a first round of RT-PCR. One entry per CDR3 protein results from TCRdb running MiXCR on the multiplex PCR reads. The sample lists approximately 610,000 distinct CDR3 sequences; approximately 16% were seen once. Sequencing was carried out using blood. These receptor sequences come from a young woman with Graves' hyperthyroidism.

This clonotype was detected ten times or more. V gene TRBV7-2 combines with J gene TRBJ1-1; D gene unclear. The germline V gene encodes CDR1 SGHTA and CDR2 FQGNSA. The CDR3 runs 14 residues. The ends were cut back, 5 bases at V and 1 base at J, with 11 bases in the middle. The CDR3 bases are TGTGCCAGCAGCCCGGGAATCCAGAACACTGAAGCTTTCTTT. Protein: CASSPGIQNTEAFF.

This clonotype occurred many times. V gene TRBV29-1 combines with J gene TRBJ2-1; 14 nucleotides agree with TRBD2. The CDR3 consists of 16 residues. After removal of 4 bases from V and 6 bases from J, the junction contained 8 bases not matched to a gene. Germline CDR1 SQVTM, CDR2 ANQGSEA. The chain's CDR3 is CSVALTSGGAVNEQFF. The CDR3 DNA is TGCAGCGTTGCCCTGACTAGCGGGGGGGCGGTCAATGAGCAGTTCTTC.

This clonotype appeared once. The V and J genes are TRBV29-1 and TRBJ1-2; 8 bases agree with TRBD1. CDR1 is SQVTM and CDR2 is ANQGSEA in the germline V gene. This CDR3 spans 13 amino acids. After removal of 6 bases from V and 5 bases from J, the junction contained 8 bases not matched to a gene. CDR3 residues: CSVGERQGYGYTF. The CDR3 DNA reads TGCAGCGTGGGGGAAAGACAGGGGTATGGCTACACCTTC.

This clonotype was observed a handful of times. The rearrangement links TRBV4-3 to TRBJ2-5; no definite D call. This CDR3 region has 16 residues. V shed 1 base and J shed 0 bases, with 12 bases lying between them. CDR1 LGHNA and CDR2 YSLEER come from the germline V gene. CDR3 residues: CASSQVGHRYQETQYF. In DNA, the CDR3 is TGCGCCAGCAGCCAAGTGGGCCATAGGTACCAAGAGACCCAGTACTTC.

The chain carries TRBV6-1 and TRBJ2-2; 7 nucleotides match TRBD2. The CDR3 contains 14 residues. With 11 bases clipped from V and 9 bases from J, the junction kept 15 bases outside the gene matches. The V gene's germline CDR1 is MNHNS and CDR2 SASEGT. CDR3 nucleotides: TGTGCCGCAGGGACGTACAGCGGGAATAGGGAGCTGTTTTTT. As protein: CAAGTYSGNRELFF.

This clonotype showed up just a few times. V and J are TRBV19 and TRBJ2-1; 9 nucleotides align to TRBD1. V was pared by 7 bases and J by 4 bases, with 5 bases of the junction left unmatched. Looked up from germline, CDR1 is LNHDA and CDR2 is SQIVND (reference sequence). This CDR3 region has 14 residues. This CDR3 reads CASKTGQGYNEQFF. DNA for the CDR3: TGTGCCAGTAAAACGGGACAGGGATACAATGAGCAGTTCTTC.

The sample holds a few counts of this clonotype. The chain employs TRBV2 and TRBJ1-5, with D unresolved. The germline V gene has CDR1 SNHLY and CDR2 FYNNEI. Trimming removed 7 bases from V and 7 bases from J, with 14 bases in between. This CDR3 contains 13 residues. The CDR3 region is CASKEGIRQPQHF. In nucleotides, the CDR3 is TGTGCCAGCAAGGAGGGTATTAGACAGCCCCAGCATTTT. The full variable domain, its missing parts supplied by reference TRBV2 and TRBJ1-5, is EPEVTQTPSHQVTQMGQEVILRCVPISNHLYFYWYRQILGQKVEFLVSFYNNEISEKSEIFDDQFSVERPDGSNFTLKIRSTKLEDSAMYFCASKEGIRQPQHFGDGTRLSIL.

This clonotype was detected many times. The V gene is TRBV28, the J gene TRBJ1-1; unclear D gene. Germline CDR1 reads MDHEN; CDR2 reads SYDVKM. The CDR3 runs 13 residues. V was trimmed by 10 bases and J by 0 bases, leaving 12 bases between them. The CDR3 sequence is CATTDRLNTEAFF. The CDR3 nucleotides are TGTGCCACTACGGACCGCCTGAACACTGAAGCTTTCTTT.

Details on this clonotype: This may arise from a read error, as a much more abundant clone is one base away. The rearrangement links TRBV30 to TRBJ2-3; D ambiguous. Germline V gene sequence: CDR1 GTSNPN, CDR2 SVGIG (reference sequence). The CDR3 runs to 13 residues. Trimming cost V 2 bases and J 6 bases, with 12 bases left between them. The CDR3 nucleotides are TGTGCCTGGAGTCCCCGGACCTTCGATACGCAGTATTTT. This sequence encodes CAWSPRTFDTQYF.

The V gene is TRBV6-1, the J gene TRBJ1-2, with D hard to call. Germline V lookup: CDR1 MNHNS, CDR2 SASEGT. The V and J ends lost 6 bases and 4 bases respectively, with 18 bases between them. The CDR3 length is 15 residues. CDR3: CASRHHITEAYGYTF. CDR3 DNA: TGTGCCAGCAGACACCATATAACAGAAGCCTATGGCTACACCTTC.

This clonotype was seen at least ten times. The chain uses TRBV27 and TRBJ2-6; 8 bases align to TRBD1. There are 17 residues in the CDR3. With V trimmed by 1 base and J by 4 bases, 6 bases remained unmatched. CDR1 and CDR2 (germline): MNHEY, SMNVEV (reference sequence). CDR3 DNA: TGTGCCAGCAGTTTATTTCCGACAGGGGCCGGGGCCAACGTCCTGACTTTC. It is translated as CASSLFPTGAGANVLTF.

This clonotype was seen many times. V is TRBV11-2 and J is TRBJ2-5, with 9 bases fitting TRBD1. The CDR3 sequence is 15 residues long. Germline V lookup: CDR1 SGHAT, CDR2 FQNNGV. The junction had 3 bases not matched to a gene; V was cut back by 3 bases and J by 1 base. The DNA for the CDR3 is TGTGCCAGCAGCTTGGGACAGGGCCTCCAAGAGACCCAGTACTTC. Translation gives CASSLGQGLQETQYF. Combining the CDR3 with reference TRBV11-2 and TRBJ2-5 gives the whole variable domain EAGVAQSPRYKIIEKRQSVAFWCNPISGHATLYWYQQILGQGPKLLIQFQNNGVVDDSQLPKDRFSAERLKGVDSTLKIQPAKLEDSAVYLCASSLGQGLQETQYFGPGTRLLVL.

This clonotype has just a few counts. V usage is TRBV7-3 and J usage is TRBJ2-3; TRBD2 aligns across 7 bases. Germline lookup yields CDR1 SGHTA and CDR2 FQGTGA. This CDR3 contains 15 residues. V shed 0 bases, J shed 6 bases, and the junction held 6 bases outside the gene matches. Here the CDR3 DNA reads TGTGCCAGCAGCTTAACGGGAGGGGCGGCTGATACGCAGTATTTT. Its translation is CASSLTGGAADTQYF.

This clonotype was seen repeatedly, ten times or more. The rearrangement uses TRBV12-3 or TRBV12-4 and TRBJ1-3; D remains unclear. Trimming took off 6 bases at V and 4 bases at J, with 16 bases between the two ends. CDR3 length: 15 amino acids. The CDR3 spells CASSTWASRGNTIYF. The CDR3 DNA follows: TGTGCCAGCAGCACGTGGGCCTCGCGGGGAAACACCATATATTTT.

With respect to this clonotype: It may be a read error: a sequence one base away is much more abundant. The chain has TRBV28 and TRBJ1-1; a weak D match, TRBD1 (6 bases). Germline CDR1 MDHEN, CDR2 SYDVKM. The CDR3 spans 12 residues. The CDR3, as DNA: TGTGCCAGCATTTTAAGGGGGACTGAAGCTTTCTTT. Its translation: CASILRGTEAFF.

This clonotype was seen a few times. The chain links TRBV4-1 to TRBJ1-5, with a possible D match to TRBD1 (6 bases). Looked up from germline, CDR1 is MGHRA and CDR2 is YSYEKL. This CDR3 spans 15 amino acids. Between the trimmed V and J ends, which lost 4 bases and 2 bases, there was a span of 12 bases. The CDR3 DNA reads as TGCGCCAGCAGCCTGCGGGAGGGGGGCAATCAGCCCCAGCATTTT. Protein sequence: CASSLREGGNQPQHF.

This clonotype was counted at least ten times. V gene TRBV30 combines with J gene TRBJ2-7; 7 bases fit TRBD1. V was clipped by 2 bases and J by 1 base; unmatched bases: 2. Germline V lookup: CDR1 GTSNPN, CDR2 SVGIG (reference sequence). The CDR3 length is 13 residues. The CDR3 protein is CAWSRDSSYEQYF. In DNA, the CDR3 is TGTGCCTGGAGTAGGGACAGTTCCTACGAGCAGTACTTC.

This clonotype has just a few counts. For the CDR3, the DNA is TGTGCCAGCAGCTTAGAGGGAACCTGGACCAATGGCACCGGGGAGCTGTTTTTT. Its translation: CASSLEGTWTNGTGELFF. The chain couples TRBV11-3 to TRBJ2-2; unclear D gene. The CDR3 contains 18 residues. V shed 0 bases and J shed 4 bases, with 18 bases lying between them. CDR1 and CDR2 (germline): SGHNT, YENEEA. The variable domain in full, completed from reference TRBV11-3 and TRBJ2-2, reads EAGVVQSPRYKIIEKKQPVAFWCNPISGHNTLYWYLQNLGQGPELLIRYENEEAVDDSQLPKDRFSAERLKGVDSTLKIQPAELGDSAVYLCASSLEGTWTNGTGELFFGEGSRLTVL.

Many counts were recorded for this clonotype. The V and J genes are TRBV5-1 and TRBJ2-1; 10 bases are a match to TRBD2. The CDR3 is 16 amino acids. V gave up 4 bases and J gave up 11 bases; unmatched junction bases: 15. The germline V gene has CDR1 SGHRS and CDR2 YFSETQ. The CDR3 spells CASSGGAGGPIGKQFF. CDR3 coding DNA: TGCGCCAGCAGCGGGGGAGCGGGAGGGCCAATAGGTAAGCAGTTCTTC.

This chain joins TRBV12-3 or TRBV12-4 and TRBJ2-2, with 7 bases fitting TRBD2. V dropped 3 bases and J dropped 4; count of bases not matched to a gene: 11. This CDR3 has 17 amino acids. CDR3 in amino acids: CASSFTSASFPTGELFF. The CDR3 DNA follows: TGTGCCAGCAGTTTCACTAGCGCCTCCTTCCCCACCGGGGAGCTGTTTTTT.

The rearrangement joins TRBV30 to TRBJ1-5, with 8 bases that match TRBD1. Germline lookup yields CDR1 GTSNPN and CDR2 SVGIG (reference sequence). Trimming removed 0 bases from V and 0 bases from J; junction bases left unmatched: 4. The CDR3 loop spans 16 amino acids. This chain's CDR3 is CAWSVWDRNSNQPQHF. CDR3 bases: TGTGCCTGGAGTGTATGGGACAGGAATAGCAATCAGCCCCAGCATTTT.

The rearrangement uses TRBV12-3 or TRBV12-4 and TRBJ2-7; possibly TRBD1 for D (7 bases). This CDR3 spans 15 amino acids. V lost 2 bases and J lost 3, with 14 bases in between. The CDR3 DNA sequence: TGTGCCAGCAGTTTAATGTCCAGGGGGGACTACGAGCAGTACTTC. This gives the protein CASSLMSRGDYEQYF.

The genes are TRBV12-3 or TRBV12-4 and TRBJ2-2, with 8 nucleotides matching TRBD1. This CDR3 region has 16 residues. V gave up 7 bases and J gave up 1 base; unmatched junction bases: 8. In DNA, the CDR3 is TGTGCCAGCACCGGGACAGGCAAGATGAACACCGGGGAGCTGTTTTTT. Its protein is CASTGTGKMNTGELFF.